The 21 T cell receptor beta chains below come from one sample, sequenced in a study of T-cell memory formation after mild COVID-19. TCRdb re-called the 5' RACE reads with MiXCR, one entry per CDR3 protein. The profile shows 450,000 to 650,000 distinct CDR3 sequences, about a fifth of them singletons. Specimen: PBMCs or a T cell subset sorted from them (not recorded which). These receptors all come from an adult woman who had mild COVID-19 (a few samples of this study predate the infection). Cell type and time point are not known.

This clonotype was detected only a few times. This sequence joins TRBV28 and TRBJ2-7; 7 bases align to TRBD2. Germline trimming cut 8 bases from V and 3 bases from J; bases unmatched to any gene: 4. The CDR3 contains 12 residues. CDR1 and CDR2 from the germline V gene are MDHEN and SYDVKM. CDR3 bases: TGTGCCAGCCGTACTAGCGTCTACGAGCAGTACTTC. As protein: CASRTSVYEQYF.

The genes are TRBV5-1 and TRBJ1-6; weak D call: TRBD1 (5 bases). V shed 0 bases and J shed 8 bases, with 12 bases lying between them. The CDR3 length is 15 residues. The V gene's germline CDR1 is SGHRS and CDR2 YFSETQ. CDR3 protein: CASSLEGGDYSPLHF. The CDR3 DNA reads as TGCGCCAGCAGCTTGGAAGGCGGGGACTATTCACCCCTCCACTTT. Based on the CDR3 plus reference TRBV5-1 and TRBJ1-6, the full variable domain is KAGVTQTPRYLIKTRGQQVTLSCSPISGHRSVSWYQQTPGQGLQFLFEYFSETQRNKGNFPGRFSGRQFSNSRSEMNVSTLELGDSALYLCASSLEGGDYSPLHFGNGTRLTVT.

The DNA for the CDR3 is TGTGCCAGCAGCTTGACAGGCCTCTATGGCTACACCTTC. It translates to CASSLTGLYGYTF. This rearrangement joins TRBV3-1 to TRBJ1-2; possible D gene TRBD1, 6 bases. Germline assignment: CDR1 LGHDT and CDR2 YNNKEL (reference sequence). V dropped 5 bases and J dropped 4 bases, with 11 bases sitting between them. CDR3 length equals 13 residues.

This clonotype came up many times. This chain uses TRBV5-4 with TRBJ2-7; the D call may be TRBD1 or TRBD2 (5 bases each). The CDR3 is 13 amino acids. Between the trimmed V and J ends, which lost 4 bases and 2 bases, there was a span of 10 bases. The V gene's germline CDR1 is SGHNT and CDR2 YYREEE (reference sequence). This CDR3 is CASSVRDAYEQYF. CDR3 DNA sequence: TGTGCCAGCAGCGTCCGGGACGCCTACGAGCAGTACTTC.

The CDR3 spells CASSLAPGQRGNTEAFF. The CDR3 bases are TGTGCCAGCAGTTTAGCGCCGGGCCAGCGGGGTAACACTGAAGCTTTCTTT. J is TRBJ1-1 and V is TRBV12-3 or TRBV12-4; D is undetermined. The ends were cut back, 0 bases at V and 2 bases at J, with 16 bases in the middle. There are 17 residues in the CDR3.

The rearrangement links TRBV7-2 to TRBJ2-5, with TRBD2 as a possible D gene (5 bases). Germline assignment: CDR1 SGHTA and CDR2 FQGNSA. This CDR3 spans 17 amino acids. V was clipped by 1 base and J by 4 bases, with 19 bases between them. The CDR3 bases are TGTGCCAGCAGCTTAGGTTTTCGCAGAACTAGGCTAGAGACCCAGTACTTC. It is translated as CASSLGFRRTRLETQYF.

This clonotype was seen only a few times. The rearrangement joins TRBV27 to TRBJ2-1, with 10 bases aligning to TRBD2. V lost 3 bases, J lost 10 bases, and 12 bases stayed unmatched. Per germline, CDR1 MNHEY and CDR2 SMNVEV (reference sequence). The CDR3 loop spans 16 amino acids. In DNA form, the CDR3 reads TGTGCCAGCAGTTTGGGGTCAGGGACTAGCGCAAAAGAGCAGTTCTTC. Translating it yields CASSLGSGTSAKEQFF.

The chain combines TRBV5-4 with TRBJ2-1; 10 positions match TRBD2. The trim removed 2 bases at V and 10 bases at J, leaving 9 bases unmatched. Germline V gene sequence: CDR1 SGHNT, CDR2 YYREEE (reference sequence). The CDR3 length is 15 residues. This CDR3 is CASSFGTSDYEEQFF. CDR3 DNA: TGTGCCAGCAGCTTCGGGACTAGCGACTATGAGGAGCAGTTCTTC.

V gene TRBV30 combines with J gene TRBJ2-1; 11 positions match TRBD2. J was trimmed by 9 bases and V by 8 bases; bases with no gene match: 15. CDR1 and CDR2 from the germline V gene are GTSNPN and SVGIG (reference sequence). The length of the CDR3 is 15 residues. The CDR3 sequence: CAGKIVAGGPGEQFF. The CDR3 bases are TGTGCCGGAAAGATTGTAGCGGGAGGGCCTGGTGAGCAGTTCTTC.

The CDR3 nucleotides read TGCGCCAGCAGCTTGGCTCAGGGCCACTATCTCCTCTACGAGCAGTACTTC. Translated, it gives CASSLAQGHYLLYEQYF. The chain has TRBV5-1 and TRBJ2-7, with D tentatively TRBD1 (5 bases). There are 17 residues in the CDR3. V was trimmed by 0 bases and J by 3 bases, leaving 19 bases between them. In germline, CDR1 is SGHRS, CDR2 YFSETQ.

This clonotype has more than one count but fewer than ten. The V call is TRBV6-2 or TRBV6-3, the J call TRBJ2-7; either TRBD1 or TRBD2 may supply D (5 bases each). The CDR3 extends over 14 amino acids. Germline CDR1 and CDR2: MNHEY and SVGEGT. V dropped 2 bases and J dropped 6 bases, with 14 bases sitting between them. The CDR3, as DNA: TGTGCCAGCAGTTACCTGGGACCATTACTCGAGCAGTACTTC. Translation gives CASSYLGPLLEQYF.

The chain combines TRBV10-3 with TRBJ2-1; 8 nucleotides agree with TRBD2. The V segment lost 4 bases and the J segment 10 bases; nucleotides outside the gene matches: 3. Germline V gene data show CDR1 as ENHRY and CDR2 as SYGVKD. The CDR3 has 12 residues. CDR3 loop: CAISVTSGEQFF. CDR3 DNA: TGTGCCATCAGTGTTACTAGCGGCGAGCAGTTCTTC.

This clonotype was found a few times. This chain links TRBV7-9 with TRBJ1-6; weak D call: TRBD1 (5 bases). CDR1 SEHNR and CDR2 FQNEAQ come from the germline V gene (reference sequence). This CDR3 region has 15 residues. Trimming removed 7 bases from V and 4 bases from J, with 14 bases in between. CDR3: CASTDRDPYNSPLHF. The DNA for the CDR3 is TGTGCCAGCACCGACCGGGACCCGTATAATTCACCCCTCCACTTT.

The chain recombines TRBV6-6 with TRBJ2-1; 8 bases align to TRBD1. CDR3 length equals 15 residues. Per germline, CDR1 MNHNY and CDR2 SVGAGI (reference sequence). V lost 4 bases and J lost 7; bases outside the gene matches: 9. CDR3 DNA sequence: TGTGCCAGCAGTTCCTACGACAGGGGTCGAAATGAGCAGTTCTTC. Translation: CASSSYDRGRNEQFF.

The V call is TRBV20-1, the J call TRBJ2-1; D remains unclear. The V end was cut by 5 bases, the J end by 6 bases, with 11 bases between. The CDR3 contains 12 residues. Germline-derived CDR1 and CDR2 are DFQATT and SNEGSKA (reference sequence). The DNA of the CDR3 is TGCAGTGCTCCCCGGCCCCCCAATGAGCAGTTCTTC. This codes for CSAPRPPNEQFF.

This clonotype was seen a handful of times. The chain employs TRBV4-2 and TRBJ2-3; 12 nucleotides match TRBD2. Germline CDR1 reads LGHNA; CDR2 reads YNFKEQ. The CDR3 contains 17 residues. With V trimmed by 5 bases and J by 0 bases, 6 bases remained unmatched. The CDR3 reads CASSSVLAGGSTDTQYF. CDR3 coding DNA: TGTGCCAGCAGCAGCGTACTAGCGGGGGGAAGCACAGATACGCAGTATTTT.

The J gene is TRBJ2-7, the V gene TRBV9, with 7 bases matching TRBD1. V was pared by 0 bases and J by 5 bases, with 5 bases of the junction left unmatched. Germline CDR1 and CDR2: SGDLS and YYNGEE. The CDR3 covers 14 residues. The CDR3 reads CASSVDQGVHEQYF. In DNA, the CDR3 is TGTGCCAGCAGCGTAGATCAGGGGGTGCACGAGCAGTACTTC. The whole variable domain, filled in from reference TRBV9 and TRBJ2-7, reads DSGVTQTPKHLITATGQRVTLRCSPRSGDLSVYWYQQSLDQGLQFLIQYYNGEERAKGNILERFSAQQFPDLHSELNLSSLELGDSALYFCASSVDQGVHEQYFGPGTRLTVT.

V gene TRBV6-6 combines with J gene TRBJ1-1, with D unclear. Trimming removed 5 bases from V and 1 base from J, with 11 bases in between. CDR3 length: 14 amino acids. CDR1 is MNHNY and CDR2 is SVGAGI in the germline V gene (reference sequence). DNA of the CDR3: TGTGCCAGCAGTCGGAATCATAAGAACACTGAAGCTTTCTTT. It encodes CASSRNHKNTEAFF.

The chain combines TRBV27 with TRBJ2-1, with TRBD1 as a possible D gene (5 bases). The V gene's germline CDR1 is MNHEY and CDR2 SMNVEV (reference sequence). The CDR3 length is 10 residues. With 9 bases removed from V and 10 bases from J, the gap between germline ends came to 10 bases. The CDR3 bases are TGTGCCAGGACAAGACAGGAGCAGTTCTTC. Its protein product is CARTRQEQFF.

This rearrangement joins TRBV5-4 to TRBJ2-3, with 10 bases that match TRBD2. The germline CDR1 and CDR2 sequences are SGHNT and YYREEE (reference sequence). The CDR3 consists of 17 residues. J lost 2 bases, V lost 3 bases, and 9 bases had no gene match. In nucleotides, the CDR3 is TGTGCCAGCAGCTCTTGGACTAGCGGAGACTTCACAGATACGCAGTATTTT. Translating gives CASSSWTSGDFTDTQYF.

At least ten counts were recorded for this clonotype. This chain links TRBV5-1 with TRBJ2-1; D is perhaps TRBD2 (5 bases). CDR3 length equals 13 residues. V was cut by 2 bases and J by 6 bases, with 9 bases left in between. Germline V lookup: CDR1 SGHRS, CDR2 YFSETQ. The CDR3 loop reads CASSLGRGNEQFF. In nucleotides, the CDR3 is TGCGCCAGCAGCTTAGGCCGGGGCAATGAGCAGTTCTTC.